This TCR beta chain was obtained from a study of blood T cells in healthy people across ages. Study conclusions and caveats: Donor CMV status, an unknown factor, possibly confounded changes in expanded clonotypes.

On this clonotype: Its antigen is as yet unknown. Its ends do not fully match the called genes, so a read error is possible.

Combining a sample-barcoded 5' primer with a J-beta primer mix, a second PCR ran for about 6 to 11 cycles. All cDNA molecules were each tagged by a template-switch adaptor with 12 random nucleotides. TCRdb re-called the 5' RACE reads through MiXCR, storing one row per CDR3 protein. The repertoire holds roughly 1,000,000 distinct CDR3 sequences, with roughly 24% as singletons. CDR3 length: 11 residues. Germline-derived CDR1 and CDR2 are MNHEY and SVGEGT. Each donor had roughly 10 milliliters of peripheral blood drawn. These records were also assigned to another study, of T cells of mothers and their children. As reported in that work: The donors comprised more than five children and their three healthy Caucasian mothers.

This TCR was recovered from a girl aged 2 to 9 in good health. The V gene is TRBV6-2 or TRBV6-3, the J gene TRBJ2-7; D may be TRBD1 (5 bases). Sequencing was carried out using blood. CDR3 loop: CASSYAADKSF. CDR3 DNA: TGTGCCAGCAGTTACGCTGCGGACAAGTCCTTC.